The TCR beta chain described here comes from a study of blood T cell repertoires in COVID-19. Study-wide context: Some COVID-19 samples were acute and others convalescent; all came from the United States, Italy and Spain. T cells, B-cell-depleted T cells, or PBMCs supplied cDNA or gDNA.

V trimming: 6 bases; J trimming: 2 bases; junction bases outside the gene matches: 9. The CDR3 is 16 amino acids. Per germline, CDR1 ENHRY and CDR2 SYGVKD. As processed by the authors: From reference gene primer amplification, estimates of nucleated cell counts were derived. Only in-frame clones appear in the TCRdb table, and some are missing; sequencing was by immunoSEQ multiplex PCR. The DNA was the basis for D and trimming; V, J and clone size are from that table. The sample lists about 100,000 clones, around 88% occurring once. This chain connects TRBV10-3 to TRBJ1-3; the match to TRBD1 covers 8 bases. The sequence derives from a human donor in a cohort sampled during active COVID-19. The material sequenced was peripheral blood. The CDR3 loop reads CAISKDRVVAGNTIYF. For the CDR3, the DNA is TGTGCCATCAGCAAGGACAGGGTCGTCGCTGGAAACACCATATATTTT.